This T cell receptor (delta chain) emerged from a study of gammadelta T cells in human blood. This CDR3 spans 14 amino acids. Trimming cost V 5 bases and J 7 bases, with 17 bases left between them. CDR1 and CDR2 (germline): TSWWSYY, QGS. TCRdb re-called the RT-PCR reads with CATT. The data hold more than 1,500 delta-chain clones, with approximately 8.8% observed a single time. In this sample, this clone is medium-sized. The chain uses TRDV1 and TRDJ1; a possible D gene is TRDD2 (5 bases). The sequence came from a human donor. What was sequenced was non-Vgamma9Vdelta2 gamma-delta T cells from infant blood. The CDR3 sequence: CALGTLRKHSKLIF. CDR3 DNA sequence: TGTGCTCTTGGGACCCTTCGGAAACATTCTAAACTCATCTTT.